Below are 21 T cell receptor beta chains sequenced from a single sample in a study of control samples from healthy donors and cancer patients. TCRdb's table, derived via immunoSEQ multiplex PCR, lists solely in-frame clones and lacks some. The sample lists some 220,000 clones, around 94% seen once, with about 1.6% in the top ten. The sequenced sample was blood. These receptors all stem from a man aged 45-65 years in good health.

The chain uses TRBV28 and TRBJ2-3, with 9 bases fitting TRBD2. This CDR3 is 13 amino acids long. Looked up from germline, CDR1 is MDHEN and CDR2 is SYDVKM. The CDR3 spells CAHTSGRLNTQYF. In DNA, the CDR3 is TGTGCACACACTAGCGGGCGTTTGAATACGCAGTATTTT. Together with reference TRBV28 and TRBJ2-3, the CDR3 gives the full variable domain: DVKVTQSSRYLVKRTGEKVFLECVQDMDHENMFWYRQDPGLGLRLIYFSYDVKMKEKGDIPEGYSVSREKKERFSLILESASTNQTSMYLCAHTSGRLNTQYFGPGTRLTVL.

The gene calls are TRBV15 and TRBJ2-5, with a possible D match to TRBD2 (5 bases). CDR1 and CDR2 from the germline V gene are LNHNV and YYDKDF (reference sequence). V was cut by 1 base and J by 5 bases, with 11 bases left in between. The CDR3 loop spans 14 amino acids. The CDR3 loop is CATSRGGQWETQYF. CDR3 coding DNA: TGTGCCACCAGCAGAGGCGGGCAGTGGGAGACCCAGTACTTC.

The chain recombines TRBV2 with TRBJ2-7, with D perhaps TRBD2 (6 bases). Germline-derived CDR1 and CDR2 are SNHLY and FYNNEI. V lost 4 bases and J 10 bases, leaving 14 bases between the germline ends. CDR3 length: 12 residues. The CDR3 loop is CASSGTGDVQYF. As DNA, the CDR3 is TGTGCCAGCAGTGGGACGGGAGATGTTCAGTACTTC.

This chain joins TRBV18 and TRBJ2-7; D is undetermined. The CDR3 runs 13 residues. V was cut by 2 bases and J by 2 bases, with 7 bases left in between. Germline assignment: CDR1 KGHSH and CDR2 LQKENI. CDR3 nucleotides: TGTGCCAGCTCACCAGCCGGCGCCTACGAGCAGTACTTC. This translates into CASSPAGAYEQYF.

The chain recombines TRBV5-6 with TRBJ1-6; 7 bases fit TRBD1. V lost 6 bases to trimming and J lost 7 bases; unmatched junction nucleotides: 16. Germline CDR1 and CDR2: SGHDT and YYEEEE. The CDR3 spans 17 residues. The CDR3 DNA follows: TGTGCCAGCACGCCAGGGGGATACCTTGATGAAAATTCACCCCTCCACTTT. Protein sequence: CASTPGGYLDENSPLHF.

V is TRBV15 and J is TRBJ2-1, with 7 positions matching TRBD2. CDR1 and CDR2 from the germline V gene are LNHNV and YYDKDF (reference sequence). Losses at the gene ends were 1 base for V and 3 bases for J; bases not matched to a gene: 6. The CDR3 runs 16 residues. DNA of the CDR3: TGTGCCACCAGCAGAGGGGGGAGCGGGGTCTACAATGAGCAGTTCTTC. Translation gives CATSRGGSGVYNEQFF.

This clone was recorded only once. The V gene is TRBV30, the J gene TRBJ1-6; TRBD1 aligns across 8 bases. The CDR3 is 15 residues long. Per germline, CDR1 GTSNPN and CDR2 SVGIG (reference sequence). The V gene end was trimmed by 1 base and the J gene end by 5 bases; junction bases not matched to a gene: 4. The CDR3 DNA sequence: TGTGCCTGGAGTGCTACAGGGGGTAATAATTCACCCCTCCACTTT. Its translation is CAWSATGGNNSPLHF. Looking up the rest from reference TRBV30 and TRBJ1-6 gives the full variable domain: SQTIHQWPATLVQPVGSPLSLECTVEGTSNPNLYWYRQAAGRGLQLLFYSVGIGQISSEVPQNLSASRPQDRQFILSSKKLLLSDSGFYLCAWSATGGNNSPLHFGNGTRLTVT.

This chain uses TRBV7-7 with TRBJ2-2; 11 nucleotides line up with TRBD1. In germline, CDR1 is SSHAT, CDR2 FNYEAQ (reference sequence). The junction had 6 bases not matched to a gene; V was cut back by 5 bases and J by 4 bases. This CDR3 is built from 16 residues. The DNA of the CDR3 is TGTGCCAGCAGCAAATCAGGGACAGGGGGCACCGGGGAGCTGTTTTTT. This codes for CASSKSGTGGTGELFF.

This sequence joins TRBV3-1 (or the pseudogene TRBV3-2) and TRBJ2-3, with 7 bases that match TRBD2. Germline CDR1 is LGHDT and CDR2 is YNNKEL (reference sequence). V lost 5 bases, J lost 5 bases, and 1 base stayed unmatched. The CDR3 has 12 amino acids. The CDR3 spells CASSGGGDTQYF. The CDR3 coding sequence is TGTGCCAGCAGCGGGGGGGGAGATACGCAGTATTTT.

The genes are TRBV28 and TRBJ1-1; 9 nucleotides align to TRBD1. The CDR3 sequence is 15 residues long. The V gene's germline CDR1 is MDHEN and CDR2 SYDVKM. V gave up 7 bases and J gave up 5 bases; unmatched junction bases: 11. DNA of the CDR3: TGTGCCAGCACCTTAATTACAGGGGGCGAAACTGAAGCTTTCTTT. It is translated as CASTLITGGETEAFF.

This clone was observed a single time. The CDR3: CASGEDRALLNTGELFF. In DNA, the CDR3 is TGTGCCAGCGGCGAGGACAGGGCTCTCTTGAACACCGGGGAGCTGTTTTTT. The chain carries TRBV19 and TRBJ2-2, with 8 positions matching TRBD1. Looked up from germline, CDR1 is LNHDA and CDR2 is SQIVND (reference sequence). The junction had 13 bases not matched to a gene; V was cut back by 9 bases and J by 1 base. The length of the CDR3 is 17 residues.

The rearrangement uses TRBV4-1 and TRBJ2-6, with 8 positions matching TRBD1. This CDR3 contains 19 residues. Trimming at V came to 3 bases and at J to 0 bases, leaving 10 bases not matched to a gene. Germline V gives CDR1 MGHRA, CDR2 YSYEKL. CDR3 sequence (DNA): TGCGCCAGCAGCCAGATCCCACAGGGGGTCCTCTCTGGGGCCAACGTCCTGACTTTC. Protein sequence: CASSQIPQGVLSGANVLTF.

Concerning this clone itself: Compared with germline, one end of the junction differs, possibly owing to a read error. The chain employs TRBV27 and TRBJ1-1; possible D gene TRBD1, 5 bases. The length of the CDR3 is 13 residues. The V gene's germline CDR1 is MNHEY and CDR2 SMNVEV (reference sequence). The CDR3 DNA follows: TGTGCCAGCAGTGTATCAGGGACTTCTACAGCTTTCTTT. Translated: CASSVSGTSTAFF.

J is TRBJ1-4 and V is TRBV14; D not certain. This CDR3 is built from 16 residues. Trimming took 4 bases from V and 0 from J, leaving 12 bases between them. Germline CDR1 reads SGHDN; CDR2 reads FVKESK. In DNA form, the CDR3 reads TGTGCCAGCAGCCGGACTCAGGATTCAACTAATGAAAAACTGTTTTTT. Amino acid sequence: CASSRTQDSTNEKLFF.

This clone came up once. This chain joins TRBV6-8 and TRBJ2-7; D remains ambiguous. Germline CDR1 reads MNHGY; CDR2 reads SAAAGT. Trimming took 0 bases from V and 4 from J, leaving 10 bases between them. The CDR3 runs to 14 residues. CDR3 protein: CASSYSGQFYEQYV. The CDR3 DNA reads TGTGCCAGCAGTTACTCCGGGCAGTTTTACGAGCAGTACGTC.

The chain has TRBV5-1 and TRBJ1-3; no firm D call. V lost 0 bases to trimming and J lost 6 bases, with 13 bases between them. Germline CDR1 SGHRS, CDR2 YFSETQ. The CDR3 extends over 15 amino acids. The CDR3 nucleotides are TGCGCCAGCAGCTTGGCCAGCGGGAGTGCAAACACCATATATTTT. Translating gives CASSLASGSANTIYF.

This clone occurred once. The rearrangement links TRBV11-3 to TRBJ2-1, with D perhaps TRBD1 (5 bases). The CDR3 spans 15 residues. V gave up 2 bases and J gave up 7 bases, with 15 bases separating them. Per the germline V gene, CDR1 is SGHNT and CDR2 is YENEEA. The CDR3 DNA is TGTGCCAGCAGCTTACTGGGGCCCCCGTGGAATGAGCAGTTCTTC. Translating it yields CASSLLGPPWNEQFF.

The rearrangement uses TRBV7-2 and TRBJ2-1, with 8 bases identical to TRBD2. V dropped 3 bases and J dropped 9; count of bases not matched to a gene: 4. The germline CDR1 and CDR2 sequences are SGHTA and FQGNSA. The CDR3 extends over 13 amino acids. CDR3 DNA sequence: TGTGCCAGCAGCTTGGGCGGGGGGCCTGAGCAGTTCTTC. The encoded protein is CASSLGGGPEQFF.

The chain joins TRBV19 to TRBJ2-5, with D tentatively TRBD2 (5 bases). The germline V gene encodes CDR1 LNHDA and CDR2 SQIVND (reference sequence). CDR3 length: 14 residues. The V end was cut by 5 bases, the J end by 0 bases, with 10 bases between. This chain's CDR3 is CASSASGYQETQYF. For the CDR3, the DNA is TGTGCCAGTAGTGCTTCGGGGTACCAAGAGACCCAGTACTTC.

J is TRBJ1-2 and V is TRBV6-6, with D unresolved. Trimming removed 3 bases from V and 11 bases from J, with 7 bases in between. The CDR3 length is 10 residues. Germline loops: CDR1 MNHNY, CDR2 SVGAGI (reference sequence). The CDR3 coding sequence is TGTGCCAGCAGTTATTCTGGGTACACCTTC. Amino acids: CASSYSGYTF.

This chain connects TRBV5-1 to TRBJ1-1, with D perhaps TRBD1 (5 bases). The CDR3 length is 14 residues. The V gene lost 5 bases and the J gene lost 1 base, with 12 bases spanning the gap. Germline V gene lookup returns CDR1 SGHRS and CDR2 YFSETQ. CDR3 loop: CASRGSGGNTEAFF. CDR3 coding DNA: TGCGCCAGCAGAGGGAGCGGGGGGAACACTGAAGCTTTCTTT.